This paragraph reports one T cell receptor (beta chain). The CDR3 totals 15 residues. Germline V gene sequence: CDR1 SGHDT, CDR2 YYEEEE. The V end lost 3 bases, the J end lost 2 bases, and 12 bases lay between the germline ends. This entry comes from a study of shared T cell receptors in the human thymus. The method was immunoSEQ multiplex PCR; TCRdb's version includes in-frame clones alone and lacks a portion of them. The sample holds 700,000 or so clones, 80% to 90% seen once. The same data also went into a second study, on human thymus T cells. As that report states: Resections removed during corrective heart surgery provided the thymus tissue used. Biased V and J segment usage appeared in thymus and peripheral blood. Highly overlapping thymic repertoires among unrelated individuals were reported in related research.

The chain joins TRBV5-6 to TRBJ2-1; D call uncertain. The sample consisted of thymocytes. The sequence derives from a girl under three years old with a congenital heart defect. The CDR3 reads CASSWLGFPYNEQFF. The CDR3 nucleotides are TGTGCCAGCAGCTGGCTCGGGTTCCCCTACAATGAGCAGTTCTTC. The variable domain in full, with the rest retrieved from reference TRBV5-6 and TRBJ2-1, is DAGVTQSPTHLIKTRGQQVTLRCSPKSGHDTVSWYQQALGQGPQFIFQYYEEEERQRGNFPDRFSGHQFPNYSSELNVNALLLGDSALYLCASSWLGFPYNEQFFGPGTRLTVL.